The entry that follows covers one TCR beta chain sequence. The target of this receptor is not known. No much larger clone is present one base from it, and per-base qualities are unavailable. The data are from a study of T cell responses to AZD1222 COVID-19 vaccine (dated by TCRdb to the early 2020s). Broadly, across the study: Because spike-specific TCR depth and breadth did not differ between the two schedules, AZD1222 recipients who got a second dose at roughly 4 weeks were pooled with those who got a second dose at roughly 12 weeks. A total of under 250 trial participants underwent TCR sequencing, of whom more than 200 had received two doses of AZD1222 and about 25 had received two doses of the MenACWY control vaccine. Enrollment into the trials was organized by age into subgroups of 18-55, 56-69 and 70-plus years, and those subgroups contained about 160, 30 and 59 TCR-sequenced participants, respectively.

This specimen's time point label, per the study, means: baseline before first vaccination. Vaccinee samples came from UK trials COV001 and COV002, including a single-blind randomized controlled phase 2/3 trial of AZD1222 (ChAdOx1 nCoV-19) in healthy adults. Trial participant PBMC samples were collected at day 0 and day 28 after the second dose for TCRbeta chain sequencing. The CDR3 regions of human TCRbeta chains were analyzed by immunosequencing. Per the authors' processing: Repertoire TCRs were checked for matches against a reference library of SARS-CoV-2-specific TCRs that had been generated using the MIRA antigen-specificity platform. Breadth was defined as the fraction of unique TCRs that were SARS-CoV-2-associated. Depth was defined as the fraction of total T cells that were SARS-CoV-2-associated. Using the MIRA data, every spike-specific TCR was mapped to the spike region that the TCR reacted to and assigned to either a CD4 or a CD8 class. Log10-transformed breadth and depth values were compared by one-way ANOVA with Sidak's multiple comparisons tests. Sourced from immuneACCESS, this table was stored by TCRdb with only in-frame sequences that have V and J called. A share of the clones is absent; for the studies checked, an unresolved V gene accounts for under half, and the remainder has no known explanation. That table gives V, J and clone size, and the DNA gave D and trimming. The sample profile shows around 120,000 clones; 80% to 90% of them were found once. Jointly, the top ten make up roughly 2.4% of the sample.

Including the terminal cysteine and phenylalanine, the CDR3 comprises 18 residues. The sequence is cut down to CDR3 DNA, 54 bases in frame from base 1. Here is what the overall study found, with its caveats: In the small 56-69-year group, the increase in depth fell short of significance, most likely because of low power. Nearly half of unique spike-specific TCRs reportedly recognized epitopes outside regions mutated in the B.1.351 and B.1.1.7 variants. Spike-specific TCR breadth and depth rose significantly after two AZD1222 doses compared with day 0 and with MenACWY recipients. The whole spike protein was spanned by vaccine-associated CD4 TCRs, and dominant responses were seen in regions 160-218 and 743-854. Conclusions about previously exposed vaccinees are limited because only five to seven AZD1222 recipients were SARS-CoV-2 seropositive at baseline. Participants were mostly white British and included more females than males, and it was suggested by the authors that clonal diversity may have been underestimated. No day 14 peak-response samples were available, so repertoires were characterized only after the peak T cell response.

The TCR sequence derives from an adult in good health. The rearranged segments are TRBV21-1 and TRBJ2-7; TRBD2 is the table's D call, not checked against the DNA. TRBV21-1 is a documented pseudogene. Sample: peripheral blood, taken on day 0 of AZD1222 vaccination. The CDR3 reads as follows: CASSKGGGLDKVSYEQYF. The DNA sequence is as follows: TGTGCCAGCAGCAAAGGCGGAGGGTTAGATAAAGTATCCTACGAGCAGTACTTC.